This TCR beta chain was identified in a study of post-analysis software for immune sequencing data. Germline V gene sequence: CDR1 SQVTM, CDR2 ANQGSEA. This CDR3 comprises 12 residues. TCR beta libraries were prepared from cDNA with unique molecular identifiers. Roughly 450,000 cDNA molecules came from about 1 to 10 million T cells. TCRdb independently ran MiXCR on the PCR reads; one entry per CDR3 protein. The data contain 350,000 to 450,000 distinct CDR3 sequences, about 39% of them singletons. General study findings and limits: When patients were compared with controls, 4 or 5 TRBV segments were more frequent, TRBV5-6, TRBV5-1 and TRBV20-1 among them.

Notes on this clonotype: The antigen is not known. The junction differs from germline at one of its ends, possibly a read error.

The chain joins TRBV29-1 to TRBJ1-2; possible D gene TRBD1, 5 bases. The sequence came from a girl aged 2-10 years with multiple sclerosis. Specimen: blood. The CDR3 bases are TGCAGCGTTGACACCCAGGGTAATGGCTGCACCTTC. It translates to CSVDTQGNGCTF.